This TCR beta chain was documented in a study of OX40 agonist ivuxolimab in advanced cancers. Profiling relied on immunoSEQ multiplex PCR, and the TCRdb table lists in-frame clones only, not all of them. Of some 67,000 clones listed, approximately 89% are singletons. Study-level results: Compared with CD4+, CD8+ T cells on average had more expanded clones.

Note on this clone: Its target is unknown.

Sample: CD4+ or CD8+ T cells sorted from blood, taken in a trial of the OX40 agonist ivuxolimab. This clonotype was sampled from an adult with an advanced solid tumor such as melanoma, head and neck, liver or kidney cancer.

CDR3 sequence (DNA): TGCGCCAGCAGCTTGGAGAGCAGGATTGTGAACACTGAAGCTTTCTTT. The encoded protein is CASSLESRIVNTEAFF. This chain uses TRBV5-1 with TRBJ1-1, with no clear D. CDR1 is SGHRS and CDR2 is YFSETQ in the germline V gene. Trimming stripped 0 bases from V and 0 bases from J, with 12 bases between. The CDR3 has 16 amino acids.